The 5 T cell receptor beta chains below were found in one sample sequenced in a study of OX40 agonist ivuxolimab in advanced cancers. Library construction relied on the immunoSEQ multiplex PCR assay. TCRdb carries this immuneACCESS record with in-frame sequences only. Its versions omit some clonotypes, under half of them owing to an unresolved V gene in the studies checked, with the rest unexplained. For this sample there are 60,000 to 65,000 clones; 91% appear just once. Around 1.8% of the sample rests with the top ten. The input for sequencing was CD4+ or CD8+ T cells sorted from blood, taken in a trial of the OX40 agonist ivuxolimab. Every receptor here comes from an adult with an advanced solid tumor such as melanoma, head and neck, liver or kidney cancer.

The chain carries TRBV28 and TRBJ2-6; no clear D. The V and J ends lost 5 bases and 0 bases respectively, with 8 bases between them. This CDR3 is 15 amino acids long. CDR1 and CDR2 from the germline V gene are MDHEN and SYDVKM. CDR3 in DNA: TGTGCCAGCAGTCCGCGGCACTCTGGGGCCAACGTCCTGACTTTC. As protein: CASSPRHSGANVLTF.

The chain carries TRBV27 and TRBJ1-1; TRBD1 matches 8 bases. The J segment lost 5 bases and the V segment lost 7 bases, leaving 12 bases of the junction unmatched. Looked up from germline, CDR1 is MNHEY and CDR2 is SMNVEV (reference sequence). The CDR3 has 15 amino acids. The DNA for the CDR3 is TGTGCCAGCAAAGGACAGGGACTCTGGAAGACTGAAGCTTTCTTT. It encodes CASKGQGLWKTEAFF.

This clone was seen more than once but under ten times. CDR3 protein: CASSEGGTDETQYF. In DNA, the CDR3 is TGTGCCAGCAGCGAAGGAGGCACGGATGAGACCCAGTACTTC. The V and J genes are TRBV9 and TRBJ2-5, with a tentative D call TRBD2 (5 bases). Trimming pared 3 bases from V and 5 bases from J, leaving 14 bases between. CDR1 and CDR2 (germline): SGDLS, YYNGEE. The CDR3 is 14 residues long.

This chain connects TRBV7-2 to TRBJ2-7; D remains unclear. Trimming removed 1 base from V and 7 bases from J, with 8 bases in between. There are 12 residues in the CDR3. CDR1 is SGHTA, CDR2 FQGNSA, per germline. The CDR3 loop reads CASSLDESEQYF. The CDR3 DNA reads TGTGCCAGCAGCTTAGACGAAAGTGAGCAGTACTTC.

V usage is TRBV7-2 and J usage is TRBJ2-1, with TRBD1 matching over 9 bases. V trimming: 1 base; J trimming: 7 bases; junction bases outside the gene matches: 5. Germline CDR1 is SGHTA and CDR2 is FQGNSA. The CDR3 totals 15 residues. The CDR3 nucleotides read TGTGCCAGCAGCTTAGGAGGACAGGGGTGGAATGAGCAGTTCTTC. Its protein is CASSLGGQGWNEQFF.